This entry lists 13 T cell receptor beta chains sequenced from one sample in a study of cytomegalovirus exposure and HLA in healthy donors. The PCR employed 60 Vbeta primers together with 13 Jbeta primers. Generated by immunoSEQ multiplex PCR, the TCRdb table keeps only in-frame clones and is missing some. The sample has about 86,000 clones; about three quarters are singletons. The sequencing input was PBMCs. The receptors were sampled from a female donor in good health and CMV-seronegative.

The sample holds a few counts of this clone. V usage is TRBV2 and J usage is TRBJ1-6; 8 nucleotides match TRBD1. This CDR3 contains 15 residues. Losses at the gene ends were 2 bases for V and 10 bases for J; bases not matched to a gene: 7. Germline V gene lookup returns CDR1 SNHLY and CDR2 FYNNEI. CDR3 loop: CASSEWTTGGSPLHF. The CDR3 bases are TGTGCCAGCAGTGAATGGACCACAGGGGGATCACCCCTCCACTTT.

This chain links TRBV19 with TRBJ2-1; 9 bases agree with TRBD2. Looked up from germline, CDR1 is LNHDA and CDR2 is SQIVND (reference sequence). The junction had 2 bases not matched to a gene; V was cut back by 5 bases and J by 0 bases. This CDR3 comprises 15 residues. CDR3 DNA sequence: TGTGCCAGTAGTTTTAGCGGGAGCTCCTACAATGAGCAGTTCTTC. It is translated as CASSFSGSSYNEQFF.

This chain connects TRBV5-1 to TRBJ2-1; 7 bases match TRBD2. This CDR3 is built from 15 residues. V lost 4 bases to trimming and J lost 4 bases; unmatched junction nucleotides: 8. The germline V gene encodes CDR1 SGHRS and CDR2 YFSETQ. The CDR3 reads CASSGGERGYNEQFF. The CDR3 bases are TGCGCCAGCAGCGGCGGTGAGCGGGGATACAATGAGCAGTTCTTC.

The rearrangement links TRBV19 to TRBJ2-7, with 9 bases that match TRBD1. This CDR3 spans 13 amino acids. Germline CDR1 reads LNHDA; CDR2 reads SQIVND (reference sequence). V was clipped by 7 bases and J by 2 bases; unmatched bases: 3. CDR3 protein: CASTGQGTYEQYF. CDR3 coding DNA: TGTGCCAGTACTGGACAGGGGACCTACGAGCAGTACTTC.

The J gene is TRBJ2-6, the V gene TRBV9; maybe TRBD1 (6 bases). The length of the CDR3 is 15 residues. Per the germline V gene, CDR1 is SGDLS and CDR2 is YYNGEE. Between the trimmed V and J ends, which lost 4 bases and 4 bases, there was a span of 12 bases. The CDR3 loop reads CASSITGSGANVLTF. The CDR3 DNA sequence: TGTGCCAGCAGCATAACAGGGTCCGGGGCCAACGTCCTGACTTTC. Looking up the rest from reference TRBV9 and TRBJ2-6 gives the full variable domain: DSGVTQTPKHLITATGQRVTLRCSPRSGDLSVYWYQQSLDQGLQFLIQYYNGEERAKGNILERFSAQQFPDLHSELNLSSLELGDSALYFCASSITGSGANVLTFGAGSRLTVL.

The rearrangement joins TRBV2 to TRBJ2-1; 8 bases line up with TRBD2. From germline, CDR1 is SNHLY and CDR2 FYNNEI. The CDR3 spans 15 residues. The V and J ends lost 8 bases and 9 bases, in that order; junction bases with no gene match: 15. CDR3 coding DNA: TGTGCCAGCGTCCGGGCCAGCGGGAGAGCAGGTGAGCAGTTCTTC. Translated, it gives CASVRASGRAGEQFF.

This chain links TRBV29-1 with TRBJ2-3; 7 bases agree with TRBD2. The CDR3 has 14 residues. V shed 5 bases, J shed 2 bases, and the junction held 7 bases outside the gene matches. From germline, CDR1 is SQVTM and CDR2 ANQGSEA. This CDR3 reads CSVLELAFTDTQYF. The DNA for the CDR3 is TGCAGCGTTTTGGAACTAGCGTTCACAGATACGCAGTATTTT.

This clone was seen a few times. The V call is TRBV4-1, the J call TRBJ1-1; D is undetermined. This CDR3 has 14 amino acids. Trimming cost V 0 bases and J 6 bases, with 11 bases left between them. CDR1 and CDR2 (germline): MGHRA, YSYEKL. CDR3 residues: CASSQDPRESEAFF. The CDR3 nucleotides read TGCGCCAGCAGCCAAGATCCCCGGGAATCTGAAGCTTTCTTT.

The chain carries TRBV28 and TRBJ1-5, with D unresolved. The germline V and J ends were trimmed by 8 bases and 0 bases, with 8 bases remaining between them. The CDR3 consists of 13 residues. From germline, CDR1 is MDHEN and CDR2 SYDVKM. The CDR3 is CASGRDSNQPQHF. The CDR3 bases are TGTGCCAGCGGGCGGGATAGCAATCAGCCCCAGCATTTT.

This sequence joins TRBV7-6 and TRBJ1-1, with D possibly matching TRBD1 (6 bases). Germline assignment: CDR1 SGHVS and CDR2 FNYEAQ. Between the trimmed V and J ends, which lost 0 bases and 1 base, there was a span of 9 bases. The CDR3 totals 15 residues. The CDR3 protein is CASSLAPGQNTEAFF. CDR3 in DNA: TGTGCCAGCAGCTTAGCACCGGGACAGAACACTGAAGCTTTCTTT.

The rearrangement joins TRBV7-2 to TRBJ1-6, with TRBD1 matching over 9 bases. There are 14 residues in the CDR3. J gave up 8 bases and V 5 bases, and 4 bases lay outside the gene matches. The germline V gene has CDR1 SGHTA and CDR2 FQGNSA. DNA of the CDR3: TGTGCCAGCAGCCCTTGGGACAGGGATTCACCCCTCCACTTT. Its translation is CASSPWDRDSPLHF.

This clone was seen more than once but under ten times. The chain couples TRBV6-1 to TRBJ2-2; D is perhaps TRBD1 (5 bases). The CDR3 length is 17 residues. V lost 4 bases to trimming and J lost 4 bases, with 19 bases between them. CDR1 is MNHNS, CDR2 SASEGT, per germline. The CDR3 coding sequence is TGTGCCAGCAGTGGTACAGGCCTACCCTGGTCCACCGGGGAGCTGTTTTTT. This gives the protein CASSGTGLPWSTGELFF.

The rearrangement joins TRBV5-4 to TRBJ2-3, with TRBD1 matching over 9 bases. The CDR3 totals 17 residues. Trimming took 4 bases from V and 4 from J; bases not matched to a gene: 13. Germline CDR1 reads SGHNT; CDR2 reads YYREEE (reference sequence). The CDR3 loop reads CASSPKPLQGAADTQYF. Here the CDR3 DNA reads TGTGCCAGCAGCCCGAAGCCCCTACAGGGGGCGGCAGATACGCAGTATTTT.